Below, 16 T cell receptor beta chains from the same sample are listed, as sequenced in a study of graft-versus-host responses after intestinal transplantation. Some clones are missing from TCRdb's copy, which holds only in-frame ones; the method was immunoSEQ multiplex PCR. The profile shows 85,000 to 130,000 clones, less than 90% of them singletons. Which antigens these TCRs recognize remains unknown. The sample here was unstimulated CD4+ T cells sorted from spleen or lymph node cells, taken before intestinal transplant. The origin of the receptors is a human donor who received an intestinal transplant.

This rearrangement joins TRBV5-4 to TRBJ2-4; TRBD2 aligns across 10 bases. This CDR3 comprises 16 residues. Germline V gives CDR1 SGHNT, CDR2 YYREEE (reference sequence). With V trimmed by 1 base and J by 7 bases, 8 bases remained unmatched. The CDR3 DNA reads TGTGCCAGCAGCTTGAGTCTAGCGGGAGATTATAACATTCAGTACTTC. Protein sequence: CASSLSLAGDYNIQYF.

The chain couples TRBV27 to TRBJ1-6; no clear D gene. Looked up from germline, CDR1 is MNHEY and CDR2 is SMNVEV (reference sequence). This CDR3 has 11 amino acids. V shed 4 bases and J shed 6 bases, with 1 base lying between them. The CDR3 DNA is TGTGCCAGCAGTTCTAATTCACCCCTCCACTTT. Translating it yields CASSSNSPLHF.

J is TRBJ2-2 and V is TRBV5-4; D remains unclear. The CDR3 is made up of 14 amino acids. CDR1 is SGHNT, CDR2 YYREEE, per germline (reference sequence). The ends were cut back, 5 bases at V and 0 bases at J, with 8 bases in the middle. CDR3 coding DNA: TGTGCCAGCAGTCTCCGGGCGAACACCGGGGAGCTGTTTTTT. Amino acids: CASSLRANTGELFF.

The V and J genes are TRBV28 and TRBJ1-2, with D maybe TRBD1 (5 bases). The V and J ends lost 8 bases and 4 bases respectively, with 20 bases between them. The length of the CDR3 is 15 residues. Per the germline V gene, CDR1 is MDHEN and CDR2 is SYDVKM. CDR3 sequence: CASSATGGRTYGYTF. The CDR3 DNA sequence: TGTGCCAGCTCTGCCACGGGGGGAAGGACCTATGGCTACACCTTC.

This clone was recorded only once. The chain couples TRBV4-1 to TRBJ1-4; 7 nucleotides align to TRBD1. Germline V gene data show CDR1 as MGHRA and CDR2 as YSYEKL. The junction had 6 bases not matched to a gene; V was cut back by 1 base and J by 7 bases. The CDR3 is 15 residues long. The CDR3 region is CASSQGATGVEKLFF. The DNA of the CDR3 is TGCGCCAGCAGCCAAGGGGCAACAGGGGTTGAAAAACTGTTTTTT.

The V and J genes are TRBV5-1 and TRBJ2-1; 7 nucleotides align to TRBD2. After removal of 4 bases from V and 4 bases from J, the junction contained 11 bases not matched to a gene. The CDR3 covers 16 residues. In germline, CDR1 is SGHRS, CDR2 YFSETQ. CDR3 sequence (DNA): TGCGCCAGCAGCCCGGCGGGAGTGGGGAATTACAATGAGCAGTTCTTC. Translated, it gives CASSPAGVGNYNEQFF.

The rearrangement uses TRBV28 and TRBJ2-3; D not resolved. CDR3 length: 12 amino acids. The V and J ends lost 3 bases and 6 bases respectively, with 7 bases between them. Germline values: CDR1 MDHEN, CDR2 SYDVKM. The CDR3 spells CASSFRGDTQYF. As DNA, the CDR3 is TGTGCCAGCAGTTTTCGAGGTGATACGCAGTATTTT.

CDR3 in amino acids: CASKPSSVNTEAFF. In DNA form, the CDR3 reads TGTGCCAGTAAGCCGTCGTCCGTGAACACTGAAGCTTTCTTT. V usage is TRBV19 and J usage is TRBJ1-1; no firm D call. V was pared by 7 bases and J by 0 bases, with 12 bases between. This CDR3 contains 14 residues. The germline V gene encodes CDR1 LNHDA and CDR2 SQIVND (reference sequence).

This chain links TRBV4-1 with TRBJ2-3; no reliable D call. The length of the CDR3 is 14 residues. The germline V gene has CDR1 MGHRA and CDR2 YSYEKL. V lost 4 bases, J lost 3 bases, and 11 bases lay in between. The CDR3 DNA reads TGCGCCAGCAGCCGTAGTTTTTCGACAGATACGCAGTATTTT. Encoded protein: CASSRSFSTDTQYF.

This chain connects TRBV5-6 to TRBJ2-5; 10 bases fit TRBD2. The J call is doubtful: the DNA matches TRBJ2-7 better. The length of the CDR3 is 17 residues. Germline CDR1 reads SGHDT; CDR2 reads YYEEEE. The CDR3 here is CASSLYSSGGPAYEQYF. The CDR3, as DNA: TGTGCCAGCAGCTTGTATTCTAGCGGGGGACCAGCGTACGAGCAGTACTTC.

The rearrangement uses TRBV6-5 and TRBJ2-1, with 7 bases that match TRBD1. CDR1 MNHEY and CDR2 SVGAGI come from the germline V gene. After removal of 2 bases from V and 8 bases from J, the junction contained 3 bases not matched to a gene. CDR3 size: 13 residues. The CDR3 DNA reads TGTGCCAGCAGTTACAACAGGGGCTATGAGCAGTTCTTC. It yields the protein CASSYNRGYEQFF.

This clone was seen only once. The chain uses TRBV6-5 and TRBJ2-5, with D unresolved. V was shortened by 4 bases and J by 5 bases, with 11 bases between the two germline ends. Germline loops: CDR1 MNHEY, CDR2 SVGAGI. This CDR3 has 13 amino acids. This CDR3 is CASSSRVVETQYF. The DNA for the CDR3 is TGTGCCAGCAGTTCTAGGGTCGTGGAGACCCAGTACTTC.

CDR3 DNA sequence: TGTGCCAGCAGCCGTAGCGGGAGCCATGAGCAGTTCTTC. Protein: CASSRSGSHEQFF. This chain uses TRBV7-3 with TRBJ2-1; 9 bases are a match to TRBD2. This CDR3 region has 13 residues. Trimming cost V 5 bases and J 8 bases; bases outside gene matches: 4. CDR1 and CDR2 from the germline V gene are SGHTA and FQGTGA. Filled out from reference TRBV7-3 and TRBJ2-1, the complete variable domain reads GAGVSQTPSNKVTEKGKYVELRCDPISGHTALYWYRQSLGQGPEFLIYFQGTGAADDSGLPNDRFFAVRPEGSVSTLKIQRTERGDSAVYLCASSRSGSHEQFFGPGTRLTVL.

The chain couples TRBV30 to TRBJ2-2; D call uncertain. The CDR3 length is 14 residues. Germline lookup yields CDR1 GTSNPN and CDR2 SVGIG (reference sequence). V lost 3 bases to trimming and J lost 3 bases, with 11 bases between them. CDR3 amino acids: CAWRNLRDTGELFF. The CDR3 DNA reads TGTGCCTGGAGAAATTTACGGGACACCGGGGAGCTGTTTTTT.

The chain carries TRBV28 and TRBJ2-1; D call uncertain. The V gene's germline CDR1 is MDHEN and CDR2 SYDVKM. The CDR3 sequence is 15 residues long. The V gene lost 3 bases and the J gene lost 6 bases, with 15 bases spanning the gap. CDR3 loop: CASSFEARLGNEQFF. As DNA, the CDR3 is TGTGCCAGCAGTTTCGAGGCCCGCTTGGGCAATGAGCAGTTCTTC.

The V gene is TRBV30, the J gene TRBJ2-1; 10 bases agree with TRBD2. J gave up 6 bases and V 3 bases, and 8 bases lay outside the gene matches. Germline lookup yields CDR1 GTSNPN and CDR2 SVGIG (reference sequence). The CDR3 extends over 15 amino acids. The CDR3 DNA sequence: TGTGCCTGGAGCCTAAGCCTAGCGGGAGTCAATGAGCAGTTCTTC. Translating gives CAWSLSLAGVNEQFF.